This is a list of T cell receptor beta chains from one sample in a study of CD8 T cells in ankylosing spondylitis. MiXCR, applied by TCRdb to the 5' RACE reads, yields one record per CDR3 protein. The sample yields about 300,000 distinct CDR3 sequences, roughly 10% seen once. Sequencing used blood, either unsorted or a sorted T cell fraction (not recorded which). The receptors were sampled from a female donor with ankylosing spondylitis or in good health (not recorded which). Each CDR3 is given with its conserved first and last residue. A D gene is named only where the DNA matches it firmly. Clone sizes are given selectively: once, few, many, or a class where the clone is expanded.

clone_size	v_call	d_call	j_call	cdr3_aa	cdr3_nt
many	TRBV5-1	NA	TRBJ2-3	CASRQSSGTDTQYF	TGCGCCAGCAGACAGAGTTCCGGGACAGATACGCAGTATTTT
NA	TRBV15	NA	TRBJ2-3	CSTRGDTQYF	TGTTCCACCCGGGGGGATACGCAGTATTTT
many	TRBV7-2	NA	TRBJ1-5	CASSLAGLLHQPQHF	TGTGCCAGCAGCTTAGCAGGTCTCCTACATCAGCCCCAGCATTTT
NA	TRBV20-1	TRBD1	TRBJ1-3	CSARDGWPQGATGNTIYF	TGCAGTGCTAGAGATGGGTGGCCCCAGGGGGCTACTGGAAACACCATATATTTT
NA	TRBV5-1	TRBD2	TRBJ2-7	CASSRLPSGRISYEQYF	TGCGCCAGCAGTCGCTTGCCTAGCGGGAGAATAAGCTACGAGCAGTACTTC
few	TRBV5-1	TRBD1	TRBJ2-7	CASSNTGTGLGEQYF	TGCGCCAGCAGCAACACCGGGACAGGGTTAGGCGAGCAGTACTTC
many	TRBV10-3	TRBD2	TRBJ2-3	CAINRLAGSTDTQYF	TGTGCCATCAACCGACTAGCGGGGAGCACAGATACGCAGTATTTT
many	TRBV6-5	TRBD1	TRBJ2-7	CASSLTGAVYEQYF	TGTGCCAGCAGTTTAACAGGGGCCGTCTACGAGCAGTACTTC
NA	TRBV7-9	TRBD1	TRBJ1-4	CASSSPDRATGTLW	TGTGCCAGCAGCTCCCCGGACAGGGCCACTGGGACTCTTTGG
many	TRBV20-1	TRBD2	TRBJ2-7	CSAPGLGGYEQYF	TGCAGTGCACCGGGACTAGGAGGCTACGAGCAGTACTTC
many	TRBV20-1	NA	TRBJ2-7	CSARDSGTEREQYF	TGCAGTGCTAGAGATTCCGGGACGGAGCGCGAGCAGTACTTC
NA	TRBV5-1	TRBD1	TRBJ2-5	CASSFTPSDRAPKTQYF	TGCGCCAGCAGCTTTACCCCGTCTGACAGGGCCCCCAAGACCCAGTACTTC
few	TRBV5-1	NA	TRBJ1-2	CASRGSETFGYTF	TGCGCCAGCAGAGGGTCAGAAACCTTTGGCTACACCTTC
NA	TRBV7-9	NA	TRBJ2-5	CASGFFHQETQYF	TGTGCCAGCGGCTTTTTCCACCAAGAGACCCAGTACTTC
many	TRBV6-1	NA	TRBJ1-5	CASSRRAGSNQPQHF	TGTGCCAGCAGTCGGAGAGCAGGTAGCAATCAGCCCCAGCATTTT
many	TRBV10-3	NA	TRBJ2-5	CAISAGQNQETQYF	TGTGCCATCAGTGCCGGACAGAACCAAGAGACCCAGTACTTC
many	TRBV27	TRBD2	TRBJ2-1	CASSRTSGNHNEQFF	TGTGCCAGCAGCAGGACTAGCGGGAACCACAATGAGCAGTTCTTC
NA	TRBV20-1	NA	TRBJ1-1	CSASLGAGDTEAFF	TGCAGTGCTAGTTTGGGGGCGGGTGACACTGAAGCTTTCTTT
many	TRBV20-1	NA	TRBJ1-5	CSASSGGITSNQPQHF	TGCAGTGCTAGTAGCGGGGGGATAACCTCGAATCAGCCCCAGCATTTT
many	TRBV20-1	TRBD1	TRBJ2-7	CSALGQATYEQYF	TGCAGTGCCCTTGGACAGGCCACCTACGAGCAGTACTTC
many	TRBV10-3	TRBD1	TRBJ2-2	CAITQGAGELFF	TGTGCCATCACGCAGGGGGCCGGGGAGCTGTTTTTT